What follows are 32 T cell receptor beta chains derived from one specimen sequenced in a study of blood T cells in healthy people across ages. Then a second PCR, running roughly 7 to 11 cycles, was carried out with a sample-barcoded 5' primer and a J-beta primer mix. MiXCR, run by TCRdb on the 5' RACE reads, gives a single entry per CDR3 protein. The sample has about 2 million distinct CDR3 sequences; 49% are singletons. The sequenced sample consisted of blood. Source of these receptors: a woman between 40 and 50 years old in good health.

Comment on this clonotype: One end of the junction varies from germline; a read error may be responsible. This chain's CDR3 is CSGEYQATDTQYF. CDR3 in DNA: TGCAGCGGTGAATACCAGGCCACAGATACGCAGTATTTT. The chain joins TRBV29-1 to TRBJ2-3; D remains ambiguous. The CDR3 has 13 residues. Germline assignment: CDR1 SQVTM and CDR2 ANQGSEA.

The V gene is TRBV2, the J gene TRBJ1-2, with 9 positions matching TRBD1. Germline trimming cut 6 bases from V and 8 bases from J; bases unmatched to any gene: 7. The CDR3 spans 13 residues. CDR1 SNHLY and CDR2 FYNNEI come from the germline V gene. CDR3 protein: CASRGTGNGGYTF. For the CDR3, the DNA is TGTGCCAGCAGGGGGACAGGGAATGGAGGCTACACCTTC.

This chain links TRBV20-1 with TRBJ2-7; 8 bases map to TRBD1. Near its end, the DNA agrees better with TRBJ2-5, so the J call may be wrong. This CDR3 region has 16 residues. Germline V CDR1 and CDR2: DFQATT, SNEGSKA (reference sequence). The CDR3 here is CSARVVWTGRQETQYF. Written as DNA, the CDR3 is TGCAGTGCTAGAGTAGTCTGGACAGGGCGCCAAGAGACCCAGTACTTC.

This rearrangement joins TRBV28 to TRBJ1-4; the D is unclear. Germline V gene sequence: CDR1 MDHEN, CDR2 SYDVKM. The CDR3 extends over 12 amino acids. Trimming removed 6 bases from V and 8 bases from J, with 10 bases in between. CDR3 loop: CASRAPTEKLFF. The CDR3 DNA is TGTGCCAGCAGAGCCCCAACCGAAAAACTGTTTTTT.

This clonotype was seen a few times. The chain is built from TRBV20-1 and TRBJ2-1; 10 bases are a match to TRBD1. The CDR3 sequence is 14 residues long. J gave up 7 bases and V 6 bases, and 9 bases lay outside the gene matches. Looked up from germline, CDR1 is DFQATT and CDR2 is SNEGSKA (reference sequence). Here the CDR3 reads CSANGQGGGNEQFF. DNA of the CDR3: TGCAGTGCAAATGGACAGGGGGGTGGGAATGAGCAGTTCTTC.

To note about this clonotype: It may be a read error: a sequence one base away is much more abundant. The CDR3: CSAQFNYEQYF. CDR3 coding DNA: TGCAGCGCCCAATTCAACTACGAGCAGTACTTC. The chain employs TRBV29-1 and TRBJ2-7; D is ambiguous. V lost 7 bases, J lost 3 bases, and 10 bases lay in between. Germline CDR1 and CDR2: SQVTM and ANQGSEA. The CDR3 has 11 amino acids.

The V call is TRBV2, the J call TRBJ2-4; 11 bases agree with TRBD2. The last part of the DNA fits TRBJ2-7 better; the J call may be wrong. Germline V gene sequence: CDR1 SNHLY, CDR2 FYNNEI. CDR3 length equals 13 residues. The CDR3 spells CVTRTSGLYEQYF. In DNA form, the CDR3 reads TGTGTCACCAGGACTAGCGGGTTGTACGAGCAGTACTTC.

V and J are TRBV24-1 and TRBJ2-3; D uncertain. The germline V gene has CDR1 KGHDR and CDR2 SFDVKD. The CDR3 is made up of 13 amino acids. The ends were cut back, 0 bases at V and 4 bases at J, with 4 bases in the middle. The CDR3 region is CATSDLDPDTQYF. DNA of the CDR3: TGTGCCACCAGTGATTTGGACCCAGATACGCAGTATTTT.

The rearrangement joins TRBV4-2 to TRBJ2-5; D uncertain. Germline assignment: CDR1 LGHNA and CDR2 YNFKEQ. The CDR3 is 16 amino acids. Trimming took off 0 bases at V and 3 bases at J, with 14 bases between the two ends. This chain's CDR3 is CASSQDFLSIEETQYF. The DNA for the CDR3 is TGTGCCAGCAGCCAAGATTTTCTCTCGATTGAAGAGACCCAGTACTTC.

The rearrangement links TRBV7-2 to TRBJ2-1; tentatively, D is TRBD1 (6 bases). This CDR3 contains 17 residues. The germline V gene has CDR1 SGHTA and CDR2 FQGNSA. V was trimmed by 0 bases and J by 8 bases, leaving 20 bases between them. The CDR3 sequence is CASSLAELRTAGDEQFF. DNA of the CDR3: TGTGCCAGCAGCTTAGCGGAGTTAAGGACAGCCGGGGATGAGCAGTTCTTC. The full variable domain, rest sourced from reference TRBV7-2 and TRBJ2-1, is GAGVSQSPSNKVTEKGKDVELRCDPISGHTALYWYRQSLGQGLEFLIYFQGNSAPDKSGLPSDRFSAERTGGSVSTLTIQRTQQEDSAVYLCASSLAELRTAGDEQFFGPGTRLTVL.

Only a few counts were recorded for this clonotype. The chain employs TRBV7-8 and TRBJ2-1; 13 bases map to TRBD2. Germline V CDR1 and CDR2: SGHVS, FQNEAQ. This CDR3 has 16 amino acids. The junction had 6 bases not matched to a gene; V was cut back by 5 bases and J by 5 bases. The CDR3 protein is CASSHSTSGGDNEQFF. The CDR3 nucleotides are TGTGCCAGCAGCCATTCCACTAGCGGGGGGGACAATGAGCAGTTCTTC.

The V call is TRBV28, the J call TRBJ1-1; possible D gene TRBD1, 5 bases. CDR3 size: 14 residues. V shed 6 bases and J shed 3 bases, with 14 bases lying between them. The V gene's germline CDR1 is MDHEN and CDR2 SYDVKM. CDR3 sequence: CASSMGGGDTEAFF. Here the CDR3 DNA reads TGTGCCAGCAGCATGGGGGGAGGCGACACTGAAGCTTTCTTT.

For the CDR3, the DNA is TGTGCCATCAGTCCGGGACAGGGGGTAAATGGCTACACCTTC. Translated: CAISPGQGVNGYTF. The V gene is TRBV10-3, the J gene TRBJ1-2, with 11 bases that match TRBD1. Germline CDR1 reads ENHRY; CDR2 reads SYGVKD. This CDR3 has 14 residues. With 5 bases clipped from V and 6 bases from J, the junction kept 5 bases outside the gene matches.

This rearrangement joins TRBV3-1 to TRBJ2-3; 9 bases map to TRBD1. This CDR3 comprises 13 residues. Germline CDR1 is LGHDT and CDR2 is YNNKEL (reference sequence). V was pared by 7 bases and J by 11 bases, with 10 bases of the junction left unmatched. CDR3 in DNA: TGTGCCAGCACCGCAAACAGGGGGCAGGAGCAGTATTTT. It yields the protein CASTANRGQEQYF.

The CDR3 sequence: CASSYTREGAKNIQYF. The CDR3 DNA reads TGTGCCAGCAGTTACACCCGGGAGGGGGCCAAAAACATTCAGTACTTC. This chain uses TRBV6-2 or TRBV6-3 with TRBJ2-4; 8 positions match TRBD2. V lost 2 bases and J lost 1; bases outside the gene matches: 4. This CDR3 is built from 16 residues. CDR1 and CDR2 from the germline V gene are MNHEY and SVGEGT.

The V gene is TRBV5-1, the J gene TRBJ1-6; D unresolved. Trimming stripped 0 bases from V and 6 bases from J, with 10 bases between. CDR1 and CDR2 from the germline V gene are SGHRS and YFSETQ. CDR3 length equals 15 residues. CDR3 bases: TGCGCCAGCAGCTTGGCCGTGAGTCCTAATTCACCCCTCCACTTT. This encodes CASSLAVSPNSPLHF. The complete variable domain, with remaining parts taken from reference TRBV5-1 and TRBJ1-6, reads KAGVTQTPRYLIKTRGQQVTLSCSPISGHRSVSWYQQTPGQGLQFLFEYFSETQRNKGNFPGRFSGRQFSNSRSEMNVSTLELGDSALYLCASSLAVSPNSPLHFGNGTRLTVT.

This clonotype was seen only a few times. The chain employs TRBV7-2 and TRBJ2-7; TRBD2 matches at 12 bases. Near its end, the DNA agrees better with TRBJ2-5, so the J call may be wrong. This CDR3 has 15 residues. Germline values: CDR1 SGHTA, CDR2 FQGNSA. For the CDR3, the DNA is TGTGCCAGCAGCGCTAGCGGGGGGGCCCCAGAGACCCAGTACTTC. It is translated as CASSASGGAPETQYF.

This clonotype was observed at least ten times. The chain has TRBV27 and TRBJ2-7; 11 bases line up with TRBD1. J was trimmed by 3 bases and V by 6 bases; bases with no gene match: 7. CDR3 size: 15 residues. Germline assignment: CDR1 MNHEY and CDR2 SMNVEV (reference sequence). The CDR3 reads CASSRTGTGGYEQYF. In nucleotides, the CDR3 is TGTGCCAGCAGCCGGACCGGGACAGGGGGCTACGAGCAGTACTTC.

The rearrangement uses TRBV20-1 and TRBJ2-4, with unresolved D. Trimming removed 3 bases from V and 2 bases from J, with 11 bases in between. The CDR3 has 14 residues. In germline, CDR1 is DFQATT, CDR2 SNEGSKA (reference sequence). The DNA of the CDR3 is TGCAGTGCTAGGGTCCCGACCTCCAAAAACATTCAGTACTTC. It translates to CSARVPTSKNIQYF.

In its sample, this clonotype was seen a few times. The V and J genes are TRBV20-1 and TRBJ2-5, with TRBD1 matching over 8 bases. Trimming took 5 bases from V and 2 from J; bases not matched to a gene: 10. Germline loops: CDR1 DFQATT, CDR2 SNEGSKA (reference sequence). The CDR3 has 15 amino acids. CDR3 sequence reads: CSARTGPEKQETQYF. The CDR3 DNA sequence: TGCAGTGCTCGGACAGGGCCGGAGAAACAAGAGACCCAGTACTTC.

Only a few counts were recorded for this clonotype. The chain joins TRBV5-1 to TRBJ2-1, with 9 bases identical to TRBD1. V lost 4 bases, J lost 10 bases, and 12 bases stayed unmatched. In germline, CDR1 is SGHRS, CDR2 YFSETQ. The length of the CDR3 is 15 residues. CDR3 protein: CASSPRGQGLGEQFF. In DNA, the CDR3 is TGCGCCAGCAGCCCCCGGGGACAGGGCTTAGGCGAGCAGTTCTTC.

Worth noting for this clonotype: The junction does not match germline at one end; this may be a read error. The V and J genes are TRBV27 and TRBJ2-7; the D is unclear. Germline lookup yields CDR1 MNHEY and CDR2 SMNVEV (reference sequence). The CDR3 contains 12 residues. CDR3 nucleotide sequence: TGTTCCAGCAGTTTATCCGGATACGAGCAGTACTTC. It specifies CSSSLSGYEQYF.

The chain carries TRBV3-1 and TRBJ2-7; 11 positions agree with TRBD2. Unmatched junction bases numbered 1, after V lost 3 bases and J lost 0 bases. In germline, CDR1 is LGHDT, CDR2 YNNKEL (reference sequence). This CDR3 comprises 15 residues. CDR3 DNA: TGTGCCAGCAGCCACCTAGCGGGGGGCTCCTACGAGCAGTACTTC. This sequence encodes CASSHLAGGSYEQYF.

This clonotype showed up just a few times. The genes are TRBV25-1 and TRBJ1-1; possibly TRBD1 for D (5 bases). V gave up 3 bases and J gave up 1 base, with 9 bases separating them. Germline CDR1 is MGHDK and CDR2 is SYGVNS. The CDR3 runs to 14 residues. CDR3 loop: CASSELTGNTEAFF. The CDR3 coding sequence is TGTGCCAGCAGTGAGCTCACAGGGAACACTGAAGCTTTCTTT.

The chain is built from TRBV4-1 and TRBJ2-4, with 8 nucleotides matching TRBD1. The J call is uncertain, as TRBJ2-7 better fits the DNA end. The CDR3 is made up of 19 amino acids. Per germline, CDR1 MGHRA and CDR2 YSYEKL. CDR3 residues: CASSQDRDRIKGPRYEQYF. The CDR3 DNA reads as TGCGCCAGCAGCCAAGATAGGGACAGGATCAAGGGCCCACGATACGAGCAGTACTTC.

The rearrangement links TRBV20-1 to TRBJ2-3; 11 nucleotides align to TRBD2. V lost 5 bases and J lost 1; bases outside the gene matches: 17. The CDR3 consists of 19 residues. Germline lookup yields CDR1 DFQATT and CDR2 SNEGSKA (reference sequence). As DNA, the CDR3 is TGCAGTGCTCCCAAGCTAGCGGGGGGCTCAACCGGCGGCACAGATACGCAGTATTTT. Its translation: CSAPKLAGGSTGGTDTQYF.

The chain is built from TRBV20-1 and TRBJ1-2, with TRBD1 identical over 7 bases. The CDR3 length is 15 residues. The J segment lost 4 bases and the V segment lost 3 bases, leaving 11 bases of the junction unmatched. Germline V gene lookup returns CDR1 DFQATT and CDR2 SNEGSKA (reference sequence). The CDR3 region is CSASTKQGKPYGYTF. The CDR3 region has the DNA TGCAGTGCTAGTACCAAACAGGGGAAACCCTATGGCTACACCTTC.

This clonotype was counted many times. The V and J genes are TRBV27 and TRBJ2-3; no definite D call. V was shortened by 2 bases and J by 2 bases, with 5 bases between the two germline ends. Germline V CDR1 and CDR2: MNHEY, SMNVEV (reference sequence). The CDR3 spans 13 residues. CDR3 bases: TGTGCCAGCAGTTTAGGGCACACAGATACGCAGTATTTT. Translation gives CASSLGHTDTQYF.

CDR3: CSAQTSGGNIGEQYF. DNA for the CDR3: TGCAGTGCTCAGACTAGCGGGGGAAATATCGGTGAGCAGTACTTC. V and J are TRBV20-1 and TRBJ2-5; 12 nucleotides agree with TRBD2. Germline trimming cut 5 bases from V and 11 bases from J; bases unmatched to any gene: 15. Germline CDR1 and CDR2: DFQATT and SNEGSKA (reference sequence). This CDR3 region has 15 residues.

This clonotype has just a few counts. This sequence joins TRBV6-2 or TRBV6-3 and TRBJ2-7; weak D call: TRBD2 (6 bases). The germline V gene has CDR1 MNHEY and CDR2 SVGEGT. V dropped 4 bases and J dropped 6 bases, with 22 bases sitting between them. CDR3 length: 16 amino acids. The CDR3 bases are TGTGCCAGCAGTTTCAACGACGGGTGGCCCGGGAGCGAGCAGTACTTC. Translating it yields CASSFNDGWPGSEQYF.

The V gene is TRBV27, the J gene TRBJ1-4; the D is unclear. CDR3 length: 15 residues. Germline assignment: CDR1 MNHEY and CDR2 SMNVEV (reference sequence). Trimming shortened V by 0 bases and J by 8 bases, and 13 bases separated the two germline ends. CDR3 loop: CASSLSAGPGEKLFF. In DNA, the CDR3 is TGTGCCAGCAGTTTATCGGCTGGGCCAGGCGAAAAACTGTTTTTT.

The chain couples TRBV28 to TRBJ1-4, with D perhaps TRBD1 (6 bases). This CDR3 region has 19 residues. V was pared by 5 bases and J by 6 bases, with 28 bases between. The germline CDR1 and CDR2 sequences are MDHEN and SYDVKM. The CDR3 region has the DNA TGTGCCAGCAGTATTTTGATATTAGACAGGAAAATAAGCTATGAAAAACTGTTTTTT. Translating gives CASSILILDRKISYEKLFF.